The clone carrying this T cell receptor beta chain was seen a few times. Its specificity is not known. This entry belongs to a study of identical twins. The CDR3 spans 15 residues. Germline V gene sequence: CDR1 DFQATT, CDR2 SNEGSKA (reference sequence). J gave up 3 bases and V 4 bases, and 10 bases lay outside the gene matches. A single record per CDR3 protein comes from TCRdb applying MiXCR to the 5' RACE reads. The top ten hold around 1.7% of the sample, which has about 690,000 distinct CDR3 sequences, roughly 6.2% seen once. Only healthy Caucasians were enrolled as donors. Points from the study as a whole: For cord blood, abundant beta clonotypes had fewer insertions, unlike memory repertoires, which showed none. Out-of-frame sharing of TCR alpha in monozygotic twins was underestimated by models. Researchers reported weaker excess twin sharing in beta out-of-frame sequences.

Sequencing was carried out using naive T cells sorted from blood. This chain links TRBV20-1 with TRBJ2-3, with TRBD2 matching 7 bases. The sequence was obtained from a young man in good health. Here the CDR3 DNA reads TGCAGTGCTACGGGGCGGGAGCAGTGGACAGATACGCAGTATTTT. Its translation is CSATGREQWTDTQYF.